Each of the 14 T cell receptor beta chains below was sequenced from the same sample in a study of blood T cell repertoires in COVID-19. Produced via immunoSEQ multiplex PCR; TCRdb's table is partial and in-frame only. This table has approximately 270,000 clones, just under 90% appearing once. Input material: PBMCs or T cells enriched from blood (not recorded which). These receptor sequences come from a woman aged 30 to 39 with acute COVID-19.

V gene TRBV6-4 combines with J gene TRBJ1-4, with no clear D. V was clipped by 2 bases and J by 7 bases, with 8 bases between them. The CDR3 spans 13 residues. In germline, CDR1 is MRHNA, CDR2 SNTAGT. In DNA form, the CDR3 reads TGTGCCAGCAGTGACCGGAGTGGTGAAAAACTGTTTTTT. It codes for CASSDRSGEKLFF.

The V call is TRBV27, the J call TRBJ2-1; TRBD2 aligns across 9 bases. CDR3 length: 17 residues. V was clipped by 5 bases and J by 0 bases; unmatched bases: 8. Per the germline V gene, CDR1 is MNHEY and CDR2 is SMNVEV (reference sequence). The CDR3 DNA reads TGTGCCAGCAGTCGAATACCGGGACTAGCCTCCTACAATGAGCAGTTCTTC. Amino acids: CASSRIPGLASYNEQFF.

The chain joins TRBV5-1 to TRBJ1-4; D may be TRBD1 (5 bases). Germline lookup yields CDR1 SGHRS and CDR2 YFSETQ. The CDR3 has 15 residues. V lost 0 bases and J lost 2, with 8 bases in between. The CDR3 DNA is TGCGCCAGCAGCTTGGGCGGGGGGACTAATGAAAAACTGTTTTTT. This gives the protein CASSLGGGTNEKLFF.

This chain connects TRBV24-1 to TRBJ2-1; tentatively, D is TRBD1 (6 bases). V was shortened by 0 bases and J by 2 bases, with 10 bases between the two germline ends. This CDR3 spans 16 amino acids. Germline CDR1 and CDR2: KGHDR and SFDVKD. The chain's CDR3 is CATSDLAQGTYNEQFF. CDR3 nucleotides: TGTGCCACCAGTGATTTGGCGCAGGGGACCTACAATGAGCAGTTCTTC.

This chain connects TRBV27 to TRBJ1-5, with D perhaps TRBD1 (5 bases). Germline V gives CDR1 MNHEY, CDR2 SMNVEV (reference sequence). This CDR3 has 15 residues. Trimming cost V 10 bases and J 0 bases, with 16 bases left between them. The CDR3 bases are TGTGCCATATACGAACAGGTCTATAGCAATCAGCCCCAGCATTTT. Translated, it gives CAIYEQVYSNQPQHF.

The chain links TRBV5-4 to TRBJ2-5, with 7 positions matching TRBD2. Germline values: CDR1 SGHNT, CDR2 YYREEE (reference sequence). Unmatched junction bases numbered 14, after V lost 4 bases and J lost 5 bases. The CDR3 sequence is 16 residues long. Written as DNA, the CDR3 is TGTGCCAGCAGCCCGAAGAGCGGGACGGGCCGGGAGACCCAGTACTTC. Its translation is CASSPKSGTGRETQYF.

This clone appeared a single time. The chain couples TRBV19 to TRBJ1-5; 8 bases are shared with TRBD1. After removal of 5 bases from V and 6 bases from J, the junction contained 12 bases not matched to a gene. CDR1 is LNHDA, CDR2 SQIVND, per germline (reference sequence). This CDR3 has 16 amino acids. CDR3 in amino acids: CASSPGQGEGFQPQHF. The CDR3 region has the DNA TGTGCCAGTAGTCCAGGACAGGGCGAAGGTTTTCAGCCCCAGCATTTT.

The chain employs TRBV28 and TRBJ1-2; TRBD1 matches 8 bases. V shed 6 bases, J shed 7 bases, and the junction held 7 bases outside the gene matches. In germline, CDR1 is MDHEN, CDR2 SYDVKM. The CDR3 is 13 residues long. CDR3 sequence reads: CASSLRGRSGYTF. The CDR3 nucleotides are TGTGCCAGCAGCCTCAGGGGGCGAAGTGGCTACACCTTC.

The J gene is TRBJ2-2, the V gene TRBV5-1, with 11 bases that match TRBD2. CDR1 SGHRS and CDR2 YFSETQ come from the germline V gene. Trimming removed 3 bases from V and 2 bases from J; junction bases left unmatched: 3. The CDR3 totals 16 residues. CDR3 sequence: CASSSGLAANTGELFF. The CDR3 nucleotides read TGCGCCAGCAGCTCGGGACTAGCGGCCAACACCGGGGAGCTGTTTTTT. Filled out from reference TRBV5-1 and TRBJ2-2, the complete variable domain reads KAGVTQTPRYLIKTRGQQVTLSCSPISGHRSVSWYQQTPGQGLQFLFEYFSETQRNKGNFPGRFSGRQFSNSRSEMNVSTLELGDSALYLCASSSGLAANTGELFFGEGSRLTVL.

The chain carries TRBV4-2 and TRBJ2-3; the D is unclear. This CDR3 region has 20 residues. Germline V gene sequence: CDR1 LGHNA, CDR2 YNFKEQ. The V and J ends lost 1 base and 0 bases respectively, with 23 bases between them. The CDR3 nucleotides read TGTGCCAGCAGCCAAGGGTTAAGCGCTTACCTAAGATCTAGCACAGATACGCAGTATTTT. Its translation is CASSQGLSAYLRSSTDTQYF.

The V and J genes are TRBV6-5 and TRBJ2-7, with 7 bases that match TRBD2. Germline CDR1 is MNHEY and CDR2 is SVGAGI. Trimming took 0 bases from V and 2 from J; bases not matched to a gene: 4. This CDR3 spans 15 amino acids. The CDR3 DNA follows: TGTGCCAGCAGTTACTCGGCGGGAGACACCTACGAGCAGTACTTC. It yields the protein CASSYSAGDTYEQYF.

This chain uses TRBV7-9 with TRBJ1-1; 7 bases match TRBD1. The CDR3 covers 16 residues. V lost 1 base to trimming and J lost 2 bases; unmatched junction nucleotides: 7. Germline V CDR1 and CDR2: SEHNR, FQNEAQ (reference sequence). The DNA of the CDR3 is TGTGCCAGCAGCTTAGAAGTAGTAGGGGGCAACACTGAAGCTTTCTTT. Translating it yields CASSLEVVGGNTEAFF. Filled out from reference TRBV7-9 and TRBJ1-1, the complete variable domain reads DTGVSQNPRHKITKRGQNVTFRCDPISEHNRLYWYRQTLGQGPEFLTYFQNEAQLEKSRLLSDRFSAERPKGSFSTLEIQRTEQGDSAMYLCASSLEVVGGNTEAFFGQGTRLTVV.

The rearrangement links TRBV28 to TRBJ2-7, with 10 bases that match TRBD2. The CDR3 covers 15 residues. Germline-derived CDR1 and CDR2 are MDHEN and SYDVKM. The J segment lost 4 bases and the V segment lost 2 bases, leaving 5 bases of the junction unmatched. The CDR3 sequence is CASSLGGTSEYEQYF. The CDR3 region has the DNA TGTGCCAGCAGTTTAGGGGGGACTAGCGAATACGAGCAGTACTTC. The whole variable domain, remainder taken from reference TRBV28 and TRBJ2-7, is DVKVTQSSRYLVKRTGEKVFLECVQDMDHENMFWYRQDPGLGLRLIYFSYDVKMKEKGDIPEGYSVSREKKERFSLILESASTNQTSMYLCASSLGGTSEYEQYFGPGTRLTVT.

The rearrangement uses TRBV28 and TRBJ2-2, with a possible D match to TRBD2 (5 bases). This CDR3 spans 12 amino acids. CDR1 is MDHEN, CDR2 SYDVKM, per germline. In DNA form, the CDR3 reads TGTGCGACTAAAAGAGACACCGGGGAGCTGTTTTTT. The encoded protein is CATKRDTGELFF.